This paragraph covers one TCR beta chain sequence. CDR3 length equals 15 residues. J gave up 7 bases and V 3 bases, and 7 bases lay outside the gene matches. Per the germline V gene, CDR1 is ENHRY and CDR2 is SYGVKD. The sample is drawn from a study of blood T cell repertoires in COVID-19. Study-wide background: Sites across the United States, Italy and Spain contributed samples from acute and convalescent COVID-19. Sample material is recorded as cDNA or gDNA derived from T cells, B-cell-depleted T cells, or PBMCs.

In the authors' methods: From reference gene primer amplification, estimates of nucleated cell counts were derived. Using immunoSEQ multiplex PCR, the repertoire was profiled, and TCRdb retains in-frame clones only, with some absent. V and J calls and clone size come straight from that table; D and trimming were deduced from the DNA. The sample lists some 120,000 clones, more than 75% seen once, with 3.5% to 5.5% in the top ten. Sequencing was performed on peripheral blood. The source of this sequence is a man aged 60-69 years with COVID-19, enrolled during active disease. This chain joins TRBV10-3 and TRBJ2-2; TRBD1 aligns across 8 bases. The CDR3 sequence: CAISEGPGGDGELFF. In nucleotides, the CDR3 is TGTGCCATCAGTGAAGGGCCAGGGGGCGACGGGGAGCTGTTTTTT.